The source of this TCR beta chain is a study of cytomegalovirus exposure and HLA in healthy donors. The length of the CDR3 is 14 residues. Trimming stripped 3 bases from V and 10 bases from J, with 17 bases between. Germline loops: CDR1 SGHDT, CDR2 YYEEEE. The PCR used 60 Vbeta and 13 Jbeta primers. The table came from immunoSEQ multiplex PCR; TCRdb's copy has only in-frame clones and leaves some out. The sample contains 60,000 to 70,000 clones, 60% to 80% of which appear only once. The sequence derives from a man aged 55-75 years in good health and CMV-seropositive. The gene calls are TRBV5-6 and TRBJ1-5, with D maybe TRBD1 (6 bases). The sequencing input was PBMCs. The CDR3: CASSWGGPSAPQHF. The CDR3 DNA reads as TGTGCCAGCAGCTGGGGGGGCCCCTCGGCCCCCCAGCATTTT.